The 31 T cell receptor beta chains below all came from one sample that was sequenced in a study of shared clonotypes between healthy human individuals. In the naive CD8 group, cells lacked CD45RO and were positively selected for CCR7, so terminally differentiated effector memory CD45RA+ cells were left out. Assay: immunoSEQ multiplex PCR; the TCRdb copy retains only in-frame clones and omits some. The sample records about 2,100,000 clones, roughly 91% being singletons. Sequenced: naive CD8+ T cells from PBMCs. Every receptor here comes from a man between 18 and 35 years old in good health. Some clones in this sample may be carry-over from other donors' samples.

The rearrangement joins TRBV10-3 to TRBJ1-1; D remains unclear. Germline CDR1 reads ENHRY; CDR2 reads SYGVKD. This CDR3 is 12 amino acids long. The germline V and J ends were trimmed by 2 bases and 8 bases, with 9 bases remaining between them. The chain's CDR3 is CAISEAGPEAFF. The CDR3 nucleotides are TGTGCCATCAGTGAGGCCGGACCCGAAGCTTTCTTT.

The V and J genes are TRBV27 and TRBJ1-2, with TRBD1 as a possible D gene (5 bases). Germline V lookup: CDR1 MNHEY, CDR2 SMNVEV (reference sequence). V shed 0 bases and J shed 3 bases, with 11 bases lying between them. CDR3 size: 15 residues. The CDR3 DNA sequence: TGTGCCAGCAGTTTATCTTCCCCAGGGTACTATGGCTACACCTTC. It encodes CASSLSSPGYYGYTF.

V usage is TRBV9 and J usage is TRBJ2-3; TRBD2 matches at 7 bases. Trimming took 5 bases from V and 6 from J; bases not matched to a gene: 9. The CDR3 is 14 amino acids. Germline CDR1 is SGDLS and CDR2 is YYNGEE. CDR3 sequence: CASSRWGGEDTQYF. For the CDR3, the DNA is TGTGCCAGCAGTAGATGGGGAGGGGAGGATACGCAGTATTTT.

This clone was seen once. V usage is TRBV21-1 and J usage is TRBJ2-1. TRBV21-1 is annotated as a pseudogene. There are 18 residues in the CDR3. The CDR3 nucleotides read TGTGCCAGCATCCCTGCACCCTACAATGAGCAACGGTACAATGAGCAGTTCTTC. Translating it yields CASIPAPYNEQRYNEQFF.

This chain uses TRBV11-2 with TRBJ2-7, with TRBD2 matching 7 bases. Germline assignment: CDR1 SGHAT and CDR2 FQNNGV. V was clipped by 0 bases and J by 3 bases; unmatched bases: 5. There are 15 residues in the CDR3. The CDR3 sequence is CASSLETSRVYEQYF. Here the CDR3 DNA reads TGTGCCAGCAGCTTAGAGACTAGCCGGGTCTACGAGCAGTACTTC.

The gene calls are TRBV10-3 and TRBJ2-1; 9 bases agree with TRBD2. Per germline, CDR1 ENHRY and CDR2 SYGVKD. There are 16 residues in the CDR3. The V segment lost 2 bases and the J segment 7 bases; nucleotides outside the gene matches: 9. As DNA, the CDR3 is TGTGCCATCAGTGAGCCGCGGGAGGGCCTTGAGAATGAGCAGTTCTTC. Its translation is CAISEPREGLENEQFF.

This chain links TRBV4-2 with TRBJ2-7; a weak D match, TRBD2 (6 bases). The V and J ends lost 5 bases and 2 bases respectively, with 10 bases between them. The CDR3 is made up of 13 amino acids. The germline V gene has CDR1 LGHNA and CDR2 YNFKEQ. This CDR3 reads CASSAGGAYEQYF. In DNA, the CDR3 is TGTGCCAGCAGCGCCGGAGGGGCCTACGAGCAGTACTTC.

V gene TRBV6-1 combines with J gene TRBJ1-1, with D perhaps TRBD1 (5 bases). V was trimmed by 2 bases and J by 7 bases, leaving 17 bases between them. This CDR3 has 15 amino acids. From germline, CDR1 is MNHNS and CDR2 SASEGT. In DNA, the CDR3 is TGTGCCAGCAGTGAAATATCAGGGTGGATCGGTGAAGCTTTCTTT. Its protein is CASSEISGWIGEAFF.

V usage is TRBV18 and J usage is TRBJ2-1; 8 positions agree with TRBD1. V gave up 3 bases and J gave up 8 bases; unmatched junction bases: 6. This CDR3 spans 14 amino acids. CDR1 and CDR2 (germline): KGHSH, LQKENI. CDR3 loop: CASSPDRGYDEQFF. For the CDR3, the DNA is TGTGCCAGCTCACCTGACAGGGGTTACGATGAGCAGTTCTTC.

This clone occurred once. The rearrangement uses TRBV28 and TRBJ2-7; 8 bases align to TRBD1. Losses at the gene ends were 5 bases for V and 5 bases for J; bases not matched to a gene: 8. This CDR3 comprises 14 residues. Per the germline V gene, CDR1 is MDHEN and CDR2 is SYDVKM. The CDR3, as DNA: TGTGCCAGCAGTCCTTCGGACAGGGCCCACGAGCAGTACTTC. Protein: CASSPSDRAHEQYF.

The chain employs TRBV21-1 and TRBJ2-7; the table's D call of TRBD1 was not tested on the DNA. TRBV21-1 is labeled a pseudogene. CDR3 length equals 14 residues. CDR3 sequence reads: CASSTQGTSYEQYF. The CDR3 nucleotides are TGTGCCAGCAGCACCCAGGGAACCTCCTACGAGCAGTACTTC.

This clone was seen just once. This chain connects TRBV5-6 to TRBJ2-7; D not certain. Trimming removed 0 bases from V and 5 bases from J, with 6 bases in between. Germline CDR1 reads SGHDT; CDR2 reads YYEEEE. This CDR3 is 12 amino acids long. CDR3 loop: CASSLGFHEQYF. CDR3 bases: TGTGCCAGCAGCTTGGGTTTCCACGAGCAGTACTTC. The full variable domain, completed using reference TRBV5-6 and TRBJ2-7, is DAGVTQSPTHLIKTRGQQVTLRCSPKSGHDTVSWYQQALGQGPQFIFQYYEEEERQRGNFPDRFSGHQFPNYSSELNVNALLLGDSALYLCASSLGFHEQYFGPGTRLTVT.

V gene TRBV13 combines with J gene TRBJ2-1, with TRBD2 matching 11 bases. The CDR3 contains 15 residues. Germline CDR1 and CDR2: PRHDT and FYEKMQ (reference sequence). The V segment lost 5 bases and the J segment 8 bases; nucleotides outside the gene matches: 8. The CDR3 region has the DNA TGTGCCAGCAGCCATAGCGGGAGGGCCCACGATGAGCAGTTCTTC. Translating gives CASSHSGRAHDEQFF. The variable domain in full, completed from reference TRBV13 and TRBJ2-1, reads AAGVIQSPRHLIKEKRETATLKCYPIPRHDTVYWYQQGPGQDPQFLISFYEKMQSDKGSIPDRFSAQQFSDYHSELNMSSLELGDSALYFCASSHSGRAHDEQFFGPGTRLTVL.

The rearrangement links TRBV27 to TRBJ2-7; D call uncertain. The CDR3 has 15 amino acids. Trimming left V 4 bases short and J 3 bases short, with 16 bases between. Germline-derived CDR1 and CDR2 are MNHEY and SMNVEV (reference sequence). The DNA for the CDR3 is TGTGCCAGCAGTTCAAACCCCCGTGTGGACTACGAGCAGTACTTC. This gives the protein CASSSNPRVDYEQYF.

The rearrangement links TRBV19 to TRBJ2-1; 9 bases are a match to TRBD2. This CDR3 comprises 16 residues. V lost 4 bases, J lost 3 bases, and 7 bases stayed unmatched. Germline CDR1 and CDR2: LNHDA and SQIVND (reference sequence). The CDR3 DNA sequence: TGTGCCAGTAGTAACGAAAGACTAGCGGACTACAATGAGCAGTTCTTC. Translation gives CASSNERLADYNEQFF.

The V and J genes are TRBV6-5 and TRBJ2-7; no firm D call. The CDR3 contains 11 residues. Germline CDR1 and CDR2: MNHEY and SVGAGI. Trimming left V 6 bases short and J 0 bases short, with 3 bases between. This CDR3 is CASRGSYEQYF. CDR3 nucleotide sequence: TGTGCCAGCAGGGGCTCCTACGAGCAGTACTTC.

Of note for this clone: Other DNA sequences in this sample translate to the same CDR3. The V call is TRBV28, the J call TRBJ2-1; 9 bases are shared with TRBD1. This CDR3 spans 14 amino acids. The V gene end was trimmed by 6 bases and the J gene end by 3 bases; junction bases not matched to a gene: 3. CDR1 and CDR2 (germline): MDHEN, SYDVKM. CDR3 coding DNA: TGTGCCAGCAGCCCGGGACAGGGCTACAATGAGCAGTTCTTC. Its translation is CASSPGQGYNEQFF. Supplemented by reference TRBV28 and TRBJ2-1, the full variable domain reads DVKVTQSSRYLVKRTGEKVFLECVQDMDHENMFWYRQDPGLGLRLIYFSYDVKMKEKGDIPEGYSVSREKKERFSLILESASTNQTSMYLCASSPGQGYNEQFFGPGTRLTVL.

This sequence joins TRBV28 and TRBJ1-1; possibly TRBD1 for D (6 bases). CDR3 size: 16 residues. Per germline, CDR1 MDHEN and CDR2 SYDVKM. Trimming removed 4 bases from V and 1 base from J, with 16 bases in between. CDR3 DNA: TGTGCCAGCAGTTCTCCTTACAGGGAGGGGAACACTGAAGCTTTCTTT. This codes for CASSSPYREGNTEAFF.

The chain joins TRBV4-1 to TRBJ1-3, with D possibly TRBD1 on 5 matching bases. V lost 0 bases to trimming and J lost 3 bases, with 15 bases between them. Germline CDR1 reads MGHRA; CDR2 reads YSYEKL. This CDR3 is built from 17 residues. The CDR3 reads CASSQEHGTLNGNTIYF. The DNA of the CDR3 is TGCGCCAGCAGCCAAGAACATGGGACGTTAAATGGAAACACCATATATTTT.

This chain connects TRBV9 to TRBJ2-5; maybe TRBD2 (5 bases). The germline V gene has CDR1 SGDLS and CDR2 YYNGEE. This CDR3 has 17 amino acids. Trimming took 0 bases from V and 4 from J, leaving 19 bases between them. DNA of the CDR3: TGTGCCAGCAGCGTAGCAATTCAAGGCGGTGCGGGAGAGACCCAGTACTTC. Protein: CASSVAIQGGAGETQYF.

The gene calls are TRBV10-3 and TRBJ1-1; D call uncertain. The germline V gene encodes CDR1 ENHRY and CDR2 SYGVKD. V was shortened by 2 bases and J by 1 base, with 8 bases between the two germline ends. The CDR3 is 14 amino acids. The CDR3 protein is CAISEGRENTEAFF. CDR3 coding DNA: TGTGCCATCAGTGAGGGCAGAGAGAACACTGAAGCTTTCTTT.

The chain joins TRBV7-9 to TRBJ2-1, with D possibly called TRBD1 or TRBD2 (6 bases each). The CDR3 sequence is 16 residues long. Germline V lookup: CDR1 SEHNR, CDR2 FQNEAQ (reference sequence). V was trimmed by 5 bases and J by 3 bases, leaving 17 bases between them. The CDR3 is CASSPPGGRHYNEQFF. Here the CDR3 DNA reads TGTGCCAGCAGCCCGCCCGGGGGCAGGCACTACAATGAGCAGTTCTTC.

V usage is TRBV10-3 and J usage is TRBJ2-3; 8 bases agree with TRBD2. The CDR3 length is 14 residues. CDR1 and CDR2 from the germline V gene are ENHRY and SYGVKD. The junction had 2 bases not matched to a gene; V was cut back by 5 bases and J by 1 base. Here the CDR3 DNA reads TGTGCCATCAGTACGCGGGAGGGCACAGATACGCAGTATTTT. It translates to CAISTREGTDTQYF.

The DNA of the CDR3 is TGTGCCACCGCGGCGGGAGGGCCCATCGAGCAGTACTTC. It yields the protein CATAAGGPIEQYF. The V call is TRBV19, the J call TRBJ2-7; 9 bases align to TRBD2. The germline gives CDR1 LNHDA, CDR2 SQIVND (reference sequence). Germline trimming cut 10 bases from V and 6 bases from J; bases unmatched to any gene: 10. This CDR3 is 13 amino acids long. The whole variable domain, remainder taken from reference TRBV19 and TRBJ2-7, is DGGITQSPKYLFRKEGQNVTLSCEQNLNHDAMYWYRQDPGQGLRLIYYSQIVNDFQKGDIAEGYSVSREKKESFPLTVTSAQKNPTAFYLCATAAGGPIEQYFGPGTRLTVT.

The CDR3 DNA reads TGTGCCAGCAGCTTGTTAGGACTCAGCTCTGGAAACACCATATATTTT. Translating it yields CASSLLGLSSGNTIYF. This chain links TRBV5-6 with TRBJ1-3; D gene ambiguous. Germline V lookup: CDR1 SGHDT, CDR2 YYEEEE. This CDR3 spans 16 amino acids. Trimming cost V 1 base and J 0 bases, with 11 bases left between them.

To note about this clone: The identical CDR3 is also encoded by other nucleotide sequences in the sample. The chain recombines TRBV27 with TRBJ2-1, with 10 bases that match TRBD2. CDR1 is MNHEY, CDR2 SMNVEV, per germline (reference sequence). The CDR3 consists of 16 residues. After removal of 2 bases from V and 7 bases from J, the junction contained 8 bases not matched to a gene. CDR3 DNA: TGTGCCAGCAGTTTACCCAGCGGGAGGGTGGGAAATGAGCAGTTCTTC. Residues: CASSLPSGRVGNEQFF.

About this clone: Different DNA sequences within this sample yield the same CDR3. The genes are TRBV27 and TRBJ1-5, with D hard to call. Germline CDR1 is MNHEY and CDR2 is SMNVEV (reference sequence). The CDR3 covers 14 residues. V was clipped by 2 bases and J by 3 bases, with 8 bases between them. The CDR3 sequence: CASSLAGVNQPQHF. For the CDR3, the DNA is TGTGCCAGCAGTTTAGCGGGAGTCAATCAGCCCCAGCATTTT.

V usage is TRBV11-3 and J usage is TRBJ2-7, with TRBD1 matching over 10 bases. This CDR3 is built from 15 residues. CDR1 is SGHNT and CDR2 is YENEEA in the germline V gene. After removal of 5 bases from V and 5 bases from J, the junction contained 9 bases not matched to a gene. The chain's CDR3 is CASSAAGTGDHEQYF. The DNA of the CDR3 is TGTGCCAGCAGCGCTGCCGGGACAGGGGACCACGAGCAGTACTTC.

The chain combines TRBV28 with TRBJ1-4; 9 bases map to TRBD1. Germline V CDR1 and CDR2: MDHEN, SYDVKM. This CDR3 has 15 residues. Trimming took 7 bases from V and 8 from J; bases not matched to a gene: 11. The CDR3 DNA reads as TGTGCCAGCACTTATTTACAGGGGGCGCCGGAAAAACTGTTTTTT. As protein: CASTYLQGAPEKLFF.

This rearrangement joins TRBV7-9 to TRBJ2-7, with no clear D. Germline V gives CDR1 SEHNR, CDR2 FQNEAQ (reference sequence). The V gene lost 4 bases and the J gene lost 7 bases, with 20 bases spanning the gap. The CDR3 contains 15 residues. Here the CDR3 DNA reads TGTGCCAGCAGCTCCCCGGGCCTCAAAATGGGGGAGCAGTACTTC. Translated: CASSSPGLKMGEQYF.

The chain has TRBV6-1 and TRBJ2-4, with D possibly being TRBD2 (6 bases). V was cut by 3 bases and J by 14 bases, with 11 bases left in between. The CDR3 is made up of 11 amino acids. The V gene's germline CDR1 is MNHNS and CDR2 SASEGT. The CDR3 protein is CASSDLALEYF. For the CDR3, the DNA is TGTGCCAGCAGTGATCTAGCGTTGGAGTACTTC.